The entry below describes one T cell receptor (beta chain). What it binds is unknown. The data derive from a study of OX40 agonist ivuxolimab in advanced cancers. Study overall: Ivuxolimab doses were 0.01, 0.1, 0.3, 1.5, 3 or 10 mg/kg every 2 weeks. Among those treated, three patients had partial responses, one with hepatocellular carcinoma and two with cutaneous melanoma.

Whole-study findings and limits: Expanded clones belonging to CD8+ T cells outnumbered, on average, those of CD4+.

Deletions cut 2 bases from V and 5 bases from J, with 15 bases between. Per germline, CDR1 SEHNR and CDR2 FQNEAQ (reference sequence). CDR3 length equals 16 residues. Sequencing used immunoSEQ multiplex PCR; TCRdb keeps in-frame clones, though not all of them. The table shows approximately 71,000 clones, with roughly 80% occurring only once. The starting material was CD4+ or CD8+ T cells sorted from blood, obtained in a trial of the OX40 agonist ivuxolimab. The chain has TRBV7-9 and TRBJ1-4, with a tentative D call TRBD1 (6 bases). This receptor was identified in an adult with an advanced solid tumor such as melanoma, head and neck, liver or kidney cancer. CDR3 protein: CASSLLAGDWNEKLFF. The CDR3 coding sequence is TGTGCCAGCAGCTTACTTGCAGGGGATTGGAATGAAAAACTGTTTTTT.